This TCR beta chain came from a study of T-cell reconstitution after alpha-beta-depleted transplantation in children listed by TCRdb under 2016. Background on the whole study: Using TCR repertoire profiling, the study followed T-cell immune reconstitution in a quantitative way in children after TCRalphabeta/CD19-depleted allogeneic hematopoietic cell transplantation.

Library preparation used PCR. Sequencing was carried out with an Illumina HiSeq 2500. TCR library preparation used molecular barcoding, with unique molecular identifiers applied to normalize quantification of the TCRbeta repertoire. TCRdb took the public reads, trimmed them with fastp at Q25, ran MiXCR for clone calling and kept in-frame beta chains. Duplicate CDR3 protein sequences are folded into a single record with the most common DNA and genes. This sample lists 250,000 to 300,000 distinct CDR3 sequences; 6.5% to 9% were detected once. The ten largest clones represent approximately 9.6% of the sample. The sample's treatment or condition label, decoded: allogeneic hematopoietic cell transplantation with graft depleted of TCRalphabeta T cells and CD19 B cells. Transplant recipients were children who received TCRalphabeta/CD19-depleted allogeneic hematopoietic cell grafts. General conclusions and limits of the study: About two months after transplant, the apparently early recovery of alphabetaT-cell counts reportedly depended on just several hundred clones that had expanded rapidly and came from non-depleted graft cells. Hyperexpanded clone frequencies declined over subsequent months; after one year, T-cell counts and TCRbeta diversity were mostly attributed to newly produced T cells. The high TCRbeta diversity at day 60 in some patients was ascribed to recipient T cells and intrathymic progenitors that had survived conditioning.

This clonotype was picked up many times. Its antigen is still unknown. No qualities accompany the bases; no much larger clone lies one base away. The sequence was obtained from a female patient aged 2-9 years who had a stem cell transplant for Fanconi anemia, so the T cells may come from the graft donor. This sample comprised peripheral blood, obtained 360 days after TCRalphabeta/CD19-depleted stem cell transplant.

DNA sequence: TGTGCCAGCAGTTTAGGAGGGGGGCATGAGCAGTTCTTC. This yields the protein CASSLGGGHEQFF. The sequence links TRBV28 to TRBJ2-1; the D gene is possibly TRBD1 or TRBD2, with 6 bases matching each. The germline V gene encodes CDR1 MDHEN and CDR2 SYDVKM. The CDR3 runs 13 residues from the cysteine to the phenylalanine. Only the CDR3 region is kept as DNA, spanning 39 bases read in frame from base 1. Deletion took 2 bases off V and 8 bases off J, with a span of 10 bases between the germline ends. The CDR3, completed at both ends by the reference TRBV28 and TRBJ2-1 genes, gives the full variable domain DVKVTQSSRYLVKRTGEKVFLECVQDMDHENMFWYRQDPGLGLRLIYFSYDVKMKEKGDIPEGYSVSREKKERFSLILESASTNQTSMYLCASSLGGGHEQFFGPGTRLTVL.